The 19 T cell receptor beta chains below come from one sample, sequenced in a study of T-cell memory formation after mild COVID-19. TCRdb re-analysed the 5' RACE reads in MiXCR, keeping a single row per CDR3 protein. Altogether approximately 350,000 distinct CDR3 sequences are present, around 15% being singletons, with the ten largest covering 20% to 25%. The material sequenced was PBMCs or a T cell subset sorted from them (not recorded which). The receptor set was obtained from a man between 18 and 35 years old who had mild COVID-19 (a few samples of this study predate the infection). Cell type and time point are not known.

This clonotype came up many times. J is TRBJ2-1 and V is TRBV7-2; D ambiguous. Between the trimmed V and J ends, which lost 1 base and 4 bases, there was a span of 11 bases. Germline values: CDR1 SGHTA, CDR2 FQGNSA. The CDR3 loop spans 15 amino acids. CDR3 bases: TGTGCCAGCAGCTTAGGGCTGCCCGCATACAATGAGCAGTTCTTC. It encodes CASSLGLPAYNEQFF.

V is TRBV29-1 and J is TRBJ1-1; 8 nucleotides match TRBD1. With V trimmed by 8 bases and J by 6 bases, 17 bases remained unmatched. Germline V gene sequence: CDR1 SQVTM, CDR2 ANQGSEA. The CDR3 consists of 15 residues. The CDR3 DNA is TGCAGCACCTCCAGCGTGACAGGGGCGATGGCTGAAGCTTTCTTT. Translated: CSTSSVTGAMAEAFF.

The J gene is TRBJ2-1, the V gene TRBV10-3; 9 bases agree with TRBD1. Trimming at V came to 7 bases and at J to 6 bases, leaving 4 bases not matched to a gene. The length of the CDR3 is 13 residues. CDR1 is ENHRY and CDR2 is SYGVKD in the germline V gene. Here the CDR3 reads CAITLDRGNEQFF. The CDR3 coding sequence is TGTGCCATCACTCTGGACAGGGGCAATGAGCAGTTCTTC.

This clonotype turned up a few times. The chain combines TRBV29-1 with TRBJ2-1; TRBD2 is a possible D gene (5 bases). The ends were cut back, 4 bases at V and 2 bases at J, with 15 bases in the middle. This CDR3 has 15 residues. The V gene's germline CDR1 is SQVTM and CDR2 ANQGSEA. CDR3 sequence reads: CSVVYVAIPYNEQFF. DNA for the CDR3: TGCAGCGTTGTGTATGTAGCGATACCCTACAATGAGCAGTTCTTC.

This chain uses TRBV6-5 with TRBJ2-5; tentative D call: TRBD2 (6 bases). The CDR3 covers 13 residues. Trimming cost V 6 bases and J 0 bases, with 8 bases left between them. From germline, CDR1 is MNHEY and CDR2 SVGAGI. The CDR3 loop is CASRRGNQETQYF. The CDR3 bases are TGTGCCAGCAGACGGGGGAACCAAGAGACCCAGTACTTC.

This clonotype occurred a few times. The chain employs TRBV25-1 and TRBJ1-1; the D gene is possibly TRBD1 (5 bases). Trimming shortened V by 1 base and J by 1 base, and 7 bases separated the two germline ends. Looked up from germline, CDR1 is MGHDK and CDR2 is SYGVNS. The CDR3 is made up of 14 amino acids. The CDR3 nucleotides are TGTGCCAGCAGTGAATCGGGGGGGAACACTGAAGCTTTCTTT. Translation gives CASSESGGNTEAFF.

This clonotype was counted only a few times. CDR3 amino acids: CSAAWEGSGANVLTF. The DNA of the CDR3 is TGCAGTGCTGCCTGGGAGGGCTCTGGGGCCAACGTCCTGACTTTC. The chain joins TRBV20-1 to TRBJ2-6, with 7 bases aligning to TRBD2. CDR1 is DFQATT, CDR2 SNEGSKA, per germline (reference sequence). The trim removed 5 bases at V and 0 bases at J, leaving 4 bases unmatched. This CDR3 region has 15 residues.

This clonotype was observed many times. The gene calls are TRBV5-3 and TRBJ2-5; D ambiguous. TRBV5-3 is filed as an ORF, its function uncertain. CDR3 length: 13 residues. V lost 1 base and J 3 bases, leaving 7 bases between the germline ends. CDR3 residues: CARSLSREETQYF. The CDR3 nucleotides read TGTGCCAGAAGCTTGTCAAGGGAAGAGACCCAGTACTTC.

This clonotype was seen a handful of times. This chain connects TRBV12-3 or TRBV12-4 to TRBJ1-2, with 10 bases fitting TRBD1. The CDR3 extends over 14 amino acids. V lost 3 bases to trimming and J lost 7 bases; unmatched junction nucleotides: 5. The DNA for the CDR3 is TGTGCCAGCAGTTTCGACAGGGGGCGCGGTGGCTACACCTTC. As protein: CASSFDRGRGGYTF.

V usage is TRBV4-3 and J usage is TRBJ2-1, with 14 bases that match TRBD2. Trimming removed 2 bases from V and 10 bases from J; junction bases left unmatched: 7. CDR1 and CDR2 (germline): LGHNA, YSLEER. The CDR3 loop spans 16 amino acids. The CDR3 reads CASSQTPGLAGEEQFF. CDR3 in DNA: TGCGCCAGCAGCCAAACCCCGGGACTAGCGGGGGAAGAGCAGTTCTTC.

The chain employs TRBV28 and TRBJ1-2; D ambiguous. V lost 6 bases, J lost 4 bases, and 12 bases lay in between. This CDR3 contains 13 residues. Germline values: CDR1 MDHEN, CDR2 SYDVKM. CDR3 nucleotide sequence: TGTGCCAGCAGCCCGTCGAGGATCTATGGCTACACCTTC. The encoded protein is CASSPSRIYGYTF.

This clonotype was observed a few times. The chain combines TRBV18 with TRBJ2-5; no firm D call. The germline V and J ends were trimmed by 2 bases and 2 bases, with 9 bases remaining between them. The CDR3 length is 14 residues. Germline CDR1 reads KGHSH; CDR2 reads LQKENI. Here the CDR3 DNA reads TGTGCCAGCTCACCAACCGGGCCTCAAGAGACCCAGTACTTC. Translated, it gives CASSPTGPQETQYF.

The chain uses TRBV20-1 and TRBJ2-3; D gene uncertain. Trimming cost V 1 base and J 1 base, with 6 bases left between them. Per the germline V gene, CDR1 is DFQATT and CDR2 is SNEGSKA (reference sequence). The CDR3 totals 13 residues. CDR3 region: CSARAAGTDTQYF. DNA of the CDR3: TGCAGTGCTAGAGCGGCGGGCACAGATACGCAGTATTTT.

The chain joins TRBV5-1 to TRBJ2-7, with a tentative D call TRBD1 (5 bases). V lost 0 bases and J lost 2, with 9 bases in between. Germline V CDR1 and CDR2: SGHRS, YFSETQ. The CDR3 consists of 14 residues. CDR3 protein: CASSLEGPAYEQYF. The CDR3 DNA is TGCGCCAGCAGCTTGGAGGGGCCAGCCTACGAGCAGTACTTC.

This clonotype was observed a handful of times. The gene calls are TRBV18 and TRBJ2-2; D perhaps matches TRBD2 (6 bases). The germline gives CDR1 KGHSH, CDR2 LQKENI. The CDR3 is made up of 15 amino acids. Trimming removed 5 bases at V and 4 bases at J, with 14 bases between. In DNA form, the CDR3 reads TGTGCCAGCTCATCCAGACTAGAGGCCACCGGGGAGCTGTTTTTT. Translating gives CASSSRLEATGELFF.

This clonotype has a count of ten or more. This rearrangement joins TRBV6-5 to TRBJ1-3; the D is unclear. CDR1 is MNHEY, CDR2 SVGAGI, per germline. This CDR3 has 16 amino acids. The V gene lost 5 bases and the J gene lost 4 bases, with 18 bases spanning the gap. CDR3 protein: CASSPSMTASGNTIYF. The DNA of the CDR3 is TGTGCCAGCAGTCCCTCCATGACTGCCTCCGGAAACACCATATATTTT.

This clonotype was counted only a few times. The chain combines TRBV20-1 with TRBJ2-3; D unresolved. Between the trimmed V and J ends, which lost 5 bases and 2 bases, there was a span of 11 bases. This CDR3 region has 13 residues. The germline gives CDR1 DFQATT, CDR2 SNEGSKA (reference sequence). The CDR3: CSALAGITDTQYF. The CDR3 DNA reads TGCAGTGCTTTGGCCGGAATCACAGATACGCAGTATTTT.

This clonotype has only a few counts. The chain couples TRBV5-1 to TRBJ1-2, with 8 bases fitting TRBD1. The germline CDR1 and CDR2 sequences are SGHRS and YFSETQ. This CDR3 has 14 residues. The V segment lost 4 bases and the J segment 2 bases; nucleotides outside the gene matches: 4. DNA for the CDR3: TGCGCCAGCAGCCAGGACAGGGAAAACTATGGCTACACCTTC. This encodes CASSQDRENYGYTF.

This sequence joins TRBV3-1 and TRBJ1-2, with 8 bases identical to TRBD1. Germline CDR1 and CDR2: LGHDT and YNNKEL (reference sequence). The CDR3 covers 15 residues. V was clipped by 3 bases and J by 3 bases; unmatched bases: 6. Here the CDR3 reads CASSQRQGFDYGYTF. The CDR3 DNA sequence: TGTGCCAGCAGCCAGAGACAGGGGTTCGACTATGGCTACACCTTC. The full variable domain, with the rest looked up from reference TRBV3-1 and TRBJ1-2, is DTAVSQTPKYLVTQMGNDKSIKCEQNLGHDTMYWYKQDSKKFLKIMFSYNNKELIINETVPNRFSPKSPDKAHLNLHINSLELGDSAVYFCASSQRQGFDYGYTFGSGTRLTVV.